These 23 T cell receptor beta chains came from one sample sequenced in a study of T cell responses to AZD1222 COVID-19 vaccine. Assay: immunoSEQ multiplex PCR; the TCRdb copy retains only in-frame clones and omits some. The sample includes about 100,000 clones, 86% of them seen just once. Sequenced here: peripheral blood, sampled on day 0 of AZD1222 vaccination. The receptors here all came from an adult in good health.

CDR3: CASSMQSGGTDTQYF. CDR3 nucleotides: TGTGCCAGCAGCATGCAAAGCGGGGGGACAGATACGCAGTATTTT. The chain is built from TRBV5-4 and TRBJ2-3; TRBD2 matches at 9 bases. Germline V CDR1 and CDR2: SGHNT, YYREEE (reference sequence). The CDR3 extends over 15 amino acids. V gave up 4 bases and J gave up 3 bases; unmatched junction bases: 6.

This clone occurred many times. This chain links TRBV11-3 with TRBJ2-2; D uncertain. CDR1 is SGHNT, CDR2 YENEEA, per germline. Trimming removed 5 bases from V and 7 bases from J, with 14 bases in between. This CDR3 spans 14 amino acids. The CDR3 DNA is TGTGCCAGCAGCGCCGGGCCAAGCAGCGGGGAGCTGTTTTTT. It is translated as CASSAGPSSGELFF.

This CDR3 is CASSFLPWGDTQYF. The CDR3 nucleotides read TGTGCCAGCAGCTTCCTACCCTGGGGAGATACGCAGTATTTT. The V gene is TRBV11-2, the J gene TRBJ2-3; D is ambiguous. Trimming took 3 bases from V and 5 from J, leaving 12 bases between them. The CDR3 consists of 14 residues. Germline V gives CDR1 SGHAT, CDR2 FQNNGV.

The chain carries TRBV28 and TRBJ1-6; D remains unclear. The germline CDR1 and CDR2 sequences are MDHEN and SYDVKM. The CDR3 is made up of 12 amino acids. With 2 bases removed from V and 10 bases from J, the gap between germline ends came to 6 bases. CDR3 DNA: TGTGCCAGCAGTTTAAGAGGATCACCCCTCCACTTT. This codes for CASSLRGSPLHF.

This rearrangement joins TRBV5-4 to TRBJ2-5, with 7 bases lining up with TRBD2. The CDR3 consists of 17 residues. Trimming removed 0 bases from V and 0 bases from J; junction bases left unmatched: 8. Per the germline V gene, CDR1 is SGHNT and CDR2 is YYREEE (reference sequence). In DNA form, the CDR3 reads TGTGCCAGCAGCTTGGGATTATGGCGGGGGAACCAAGAGACCCAGTACTTC. Amino acid sequence: CASSLGLWRGNQETQYF.

V gene TRBV7-9 combines with J gene TRBJ2-3; D is uncertain. Per the germline V gene, CDR1 is SEHNR and CDR2 is FQNEAQ (reference sequence). Trimming cost V 5 bases and J 4 bases, with 10 bases left between them. CDR3 length: 13 residues. CDR3 in DNA: TGTGCCAGCAGCATCTTTCCCGCAGATACGCAGTATTTT. Its translation is CASSIFPADTQYF.

V and J are TRBV6-6 and TRBJ2-7; 9 bases fit TRBD1. The CDR3 is made up of 16 amino acids. J gave up 4 bases and V 0 bases, and 7 bases lay outside the gene matches. CDR1 and CDR2 from the germline V gene are MNHNY and SVGAGI (reference sequence). The CDR3 nucleotides are TGTGCCAGCAGTTACTCGAGAGCGGGACAGGGATACGAGCAGTACTTC. Its protein product is CASSYSRAGQGYEQYF.

V usage is TRBV4-3 and J usage is TRBJ1-1; D call uncertain. V dropped 2 bases and J dropped 1 base, with 5 bases sitting between them. Germline lookup yields CDR1 LGHNA and CDR2 YSLEER. The CDR3 is made up of 13 amino acids. The CDR3 DNA reads TGCGCCAGCAGCCAAAGTTGGAACACTGAAGCTTTCTTT. This codes for CASSQSWNTEAFF.

The CDR3 loop reads CASNPDSYNEQFF. The CDR3 DNA follows: TGTGCCAGCAACCCGGACAGCTACAATGAGCAGTTCTTC. The chain links TRBV5-4 to TRBJ2-1, with D perhaps matching TRBD1 (6 bases). CDR1 is SGHNT, CDR2 YYREEE, per germline (reference sequence). The CDR3 length is 13 residues. With 6 bases removed from V and 3 bases from J, the gap between germline ends came to 10 bases.

CDR3 bases: TGTGCCAGCAGTGAGTGGATCCGACAGGGGATGGTCGGGGAGCTGTTTTTT. This translates into CASSEWIRQGMVGELFF. This rearrangement joins TRBV6-1 to TRBJ2-2; TRBD1 matches 8 bases. Germline V CDR1 and CDR2: MNHNS, SASEGT. V lost 3 bases, J lost 7 bases, and 13 bases stayed unmatched. The CDR3 consists of 17 residues.

The chain links TRBV5-5 to TRBJ2-3; 8 bases agree with TRBD1. In germline, CDR1 is SGHKS, CDR2 YYEKEE (reference sequence). The V segment lost 3 bases and the J segment 1 base; nucleotides outside the gene matches: 7. CDR3 length: 16 residues. The CDR3 protein is CASSSLDRGGTDTQYF. The CDR3 bases are TGTGCCAGCAGCTCGCTCGACAGGGGTGGCACAGATACGCAGTATTTT.

This clone has a single count. The CDR3 loop reads CASSLRSGYNQPQHF. CDR3 DNA sequence: TGTGCCAGCAGTTTACGGTCAGGATATAATCAGCCCCAGCATTTT. V gene TRBV28 combines with J gene TRBJ1-5, with unresolved D. V lost 2 bases to trimming and J lost 4 bases, with 12 bases between them. The CDR3 contains 15 residues. Germline V gene data show CDR1 as MDHEN and CDR2 as SYDVKM.

The chain carries TRBV24-1 and TRBJ2-5; 8 positions agree with TRBD2. Germline V gene lookup returns CDR1 KGHDR and CDR2 SFDVKD. This CDR3 contains 15 residues. V was pared by 1 base and J by 4 bases, with 4 bases of the junction left unmatched. The CDR3 DNA sequence: TGTGCCACCAGTGATTTTGCGGGGGGTGGAGAGACCCAGTACTTC. It specifies CATSDFAGGGETQYF.

V and J are TRBV6-5 and TRBJ2-3, with 12 nucleotides matching TRBD2. The V gene's germline CDR1 is MNHEY and CDR2 SVGAGI. This CDR3 has 15 amino acids. V lost 6 bases, J lost 7 bases, and 8 bases stayed unmatched. This CDR3 is CASSRTSGVIYTQYF. CDR3 nucleotides: TGTGCCAGCAGCAGGACTAGCGGGGTTATATATACGCAGTATTTT.

This clone was counted only a few times. The V and J genes are TRBV19 and TRBJ1-2; D is uncertain. Trimming stripped 9 bases from V and 5 bases from J, with 16 bases between. Per the germline V gene, CDR1 is LNHDA and CDR2 is SQIVND (reference sequence). This CDR3 region has 13 residues. The CDR3: CASCPAGRYGYTF. The CDR3 DNA is TGTGCCAGCTGCCCAGCAGGCAGGTATGGCTACACCTTC. The complete variable domain, with remaining parts taken from reference TRBV19 and TRBJ1-2, reads DGGITQSPKYLFRKEGQNVTLSCEQNLNHDAMYWYRQDPGQGLRLIYYSQIVNDFQKGDIAEGYSVSREKKESFPLTVTSAQKNPTAFYLCASCPAGRYGYTFGSGTRLTVV.

V usage is TRBV3-1 (or the pseudogene TRBV3-2) and J usage is TRBJ2-6; D perhaps matches TRBD1 (5 bases). Germline CDR1 LGHDT, CDR2 YNNKEL (reference sequence). The V end lost 4 bases, the J end lost 1 base, and 8 bases lay between the germline ends. The CDR3 contains 15 residues. The CDR3 sequence: CASSRKGSGANVLTF. DNA of the CDR3: TGTGCCAGCAGCCGAAAGGGGTCTGGGGCCAACGTCCTGACTTTC.

The chain recombines TRBV5-8 with TRBJ2-3, with 10 bases fitting TRBD1. The CDR3 is 14 amino acids. Per germline, CDR1 SGHTS and CDR2 YDEGEE. V dropped 7 bases and J dropped 3; count of bases not matched to a gene: 5. CDR3 nucleotides: TGTGCCAGCCCTGGGACAGGGGTTACAGATACGCAGTATTTT. Residues: CASPGTGVTDTQYF.

In this sample, this clone turned up once. V is TRBV7-9 and J is TRBJ2-5, with D unresolved. The CDR3 has 13 amino acids. The germline gives CDR1 SEHNR, CDR2 FQNEAQ (reference sequence). V lost 0 bases to trimming and J lost 2 bases, with 4 bases between them. DNA for the CDR3: TGTGCCAGCAGCTTAGCTTTACAAGAGACCCAGTACTTC. It codes for CASSLALQETQYF.

The chain joins TRBV4-1 to TRBJ1-4; maybe TRBD1 (5 bases). V lost 2 bases to trimming and J lost 7 bases, with 17 bases between them. Germline V gives CDR1 MGHRA, CDR2 YSYEKL. The CDR3 extends over 16 amino acids. CDR3 sequence: CASSQPGTFKGEKLFF. The CDR3 DNA sequence: TGCGCCAGCAGCCAACCGGGGACCTTCAAGGGTGAAAAACTGTTTTTT.

The DNA for the CDR3 is TGTGCCAGCAGCTTAAAAGGGAGTTGGGGGTTTGGCCTTAATTCACCCCTCCACTTT. Encoded protein: CASSLKGSWGFGLNSPLHF. The V gene is TRBV11-3, the J gene TRBJ1-6; TRBD1 is a possible D gene (5 bases). There are 19 residues in the CDR3. Trimming stripped 2 bases from V and 6 bases from J, with 23 bases between. The germline CDR1 and CDR2 sequences are SGHNT and YENEEA.

The chain has TRBV24-1 and TRBJ2-7, with D perhaps TRBD1 (5 bases). The CDR3 covers 16 residues. The V and J ends lost 4 bases and 0 bases respectively, with 15 bases between them. Germline V CDR1 and CDR2: KGHDR, SFDVKD. The CDR3 nucleotides read TGTGCCACCAGTGACCCAATTAGGACAACCTCCTACGAGCAGTACTTC. Amino acid sequence: CATSDPIRTTSYEQYF.

V usage is TRBV11-3 and J usage is TRBJ1-1; D is unclear. The CDR3 is 13 amino acids. Germline V lookup: CDR1 SGHNT, CDR2 YENEEA. Between the trimmed V and J ends, which lost 2 bases and 3 bases, there was a span of 7 bases. CDR3 nucleotide sequence: TGTGCCAGCAGCTTACAGTTCGACACTGAAGCTTTCTTT. It yields the protein CASSLQFDTEAFF. Full variable domain (outside the CDR3, taken from reference TRBV11-3 and TRBJ1-1): EAGVVQSPRYKIIEKKQPVAFWCNPISGHNTLYWYLQNLGQGPELLIRYENEEAVDDSQLPKDRFSAERLKGVDSTLKIQPAELGDSAVYLCASSLQFDTEAFFGQGTRLTVV.

This chain joins TRBV11-2 and TRBJ1-6; D not certain. Trimming removed 2 bases from V and 10 bases from J, with 9 bases in between. CDR3 length: 13 amino acids. Germline lookup yields CDR1 SGHAT and CDR2 FQNNGV. CDR3 sequence reads: CASSLRAWSPLHF. CDR3 bases: TGTGCCAGCAGCTTAAGGGCATGGTCACCCCTCCACTTT.